The 5 T cell receptor beta chains below come from one sample, sequenced in a study of blood T cell repertoires in COVID-19. TCRdb keeps only in-frame clones here, not all; method: immunoSEQ multiplex PCR. The table lists about 360,000 clones, around nine tenths of them singletons. Sample: peripheral blood. Source of these receptors: a human donor in a cohort sampled during active COVID-19.

V and J are TRBV19 and TRBJ1-1; no clear D. The CDR3 is made up of 14 amino acids. The germline CDR1 and CDR2 sequences are LNHDA and SQIVND (reference sequence). V lost 1 base and J 1 base, leaving 7 bases between the germline ends. CDR3 sequence (DNA): TGTGCCAGTAGTATAGGGGCTTCGAACACTGAAGCTTTCTTT. This translates into CASSIGASNTEAFF. The variable domain in full, with the rest retrieved from reference TRBV19 and TRBJ1-1, is DGGITQSPKYLFRKEGQNVTLSCEQNLNHDAMYWYRQDPGQGLRLIYYSQIVNDFQKGDIAEGYSVSREKKESFPLTVTSAQKNPTAFYLCASSIGASNTEAFFGQGTRLTVV.

This clone has more than one count but fewer than ten. CDR3 protein: CASTPEQGWDEQFF. The CDR3 bases are TGTGCCAGCACACCTGAACAGGGTTGGGATGAGCAGTTCTTC. The gene calls are TRBV7-9 and TRBJ2-1, with a tentative D call TRBD1 (6 bases). Germline CDR1 and CDR2: SEHNR and FQNEAQ (reference sequence). The CDR3 runs 14 residues. V was shortened by 7 bases and J by 8 bases, with 18 bases between the two germline ends.

The chain combines TRBV28 with TRBJ1-1; 7 bases map to TRBD1. This CDR3 has 17 residues. Germline CDR1 is MDHEN and CDR2 is SYDVKM. Trimming took 1 base from V and 1 from J; bases not matched to a gene: 9. In nucleotides, the CDR3 is TGTGCCAGCAGTTTATTGGCAGGGGGAAACCCGAACACTGAAGCTTTCTTT. Translated: CASSLLAGGNPNTEAFF.

The chain couples TRBV3-1 (or the pseudogene TRBV3-2) to TRBJ1-1; D gene unclear. There are 15 residues in the CDR3. Germline CDR1 LGHDT, CDR2 YNNKEL (reference sequence). V was clipped by 0 bases and J by 4 bases, with 12 bases between them. The CDR3 loop reads CASSQDRGWGTEAFF. CDR3 nucleotide sequence: TGTGCCAGCAGCCAAGATCGAGGGTGGGGCACTGAAGCTTTCTTT.

This clone was detected once. The chain is built from TRBV7-8 and TRBJ2-3, with 13 bases matching TRBD2. The CDR3 extends over 16 amino acids. Germline CDR1 SGHVS, CDR2 FQNEAQ. J was trimmed by 5 bases and V by 5 bases; bases with no gene match: 7. The CDR3 reads CASSRTSGRVGDTQYF. CDR3 nucleotides: TGTGCCAGCAGCCGGACTAGCGGGAGAGTAGGAGATACGCAGTATTTT. Variable domain in full (rest from reference TRBV7-8 and TRBJ2-3): GAGVSQSPRYKVAKRGQDVALRCDPISGHVSLFWYQQALGQGPEFLTYFQNEAQLDKSGLPSDRFFAERPEGSVSTLKIQRTQQEDSAVYLCASSRTSGRVGDTQYFGPGTRLTVL.